This T cell receptor beta chain appears in the sequencing data of a study of PD-L1 blockade in urothelial cancer. Looking at the study overall: Specimens of blood held a median count of roughly 150,000 T cells.

Documented time point: peripheral blood 6 weeks after treatment start. Patients were diagnosed with urothelial carcinoma, either locally advanced or metastatic. V was trimmed by 8 bases and J by 0 bases, leaving 8 bases between them. This CDR3 has 13 amino acids. The germline V gene has CDR1 MNHNS and CDR2 SASEGT. The protocol was immunoSEQ multiplex PCR, while the TCRdb copy is restricted to in-frame clones and leaves out a portion. This sample carries approximately 93,000 clones, roughly 83% of them seen once, and the ten largest clones take roughly 8%. This clone was detected once. This sample comprised PBMCs, obtained around atezolizumab (anti-PD-L1) treatment. The chain is built from TRBV6-1 and TRBJ1-3; D gene ambiguous. This TCR was recovered from a man between 65 and 80 years old with urothelial cancer. CDR3 sequence: CASAGNSGNTIYF. The CDR3 DNA follows: TGTGCCAGCGCGGGGAACTCTGGAAACACCATATATTTT.